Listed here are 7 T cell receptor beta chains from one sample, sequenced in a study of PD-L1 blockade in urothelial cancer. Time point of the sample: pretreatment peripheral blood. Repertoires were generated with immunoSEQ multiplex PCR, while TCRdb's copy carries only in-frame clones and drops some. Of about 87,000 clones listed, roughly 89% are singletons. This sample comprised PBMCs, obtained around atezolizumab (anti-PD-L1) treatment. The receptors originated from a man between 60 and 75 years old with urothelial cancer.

DNA for the CDR3: TGTGCCAGTAGTATGGGACAGGGAGGAGGTACGCAGTATTTT. This encodes CASSMGQGGGTQYF. The J gene is TRBJ2-3, the V gene TRBV19; TRBD1 agrees at 9 bases. This CDR3 comprises 14 residues. Germline values: CDR1 LNHDA, CDR2 SQIVND (reference sequence). Trimming took 3 bases from V and 8 from J; bases not matched to a gene: 6.

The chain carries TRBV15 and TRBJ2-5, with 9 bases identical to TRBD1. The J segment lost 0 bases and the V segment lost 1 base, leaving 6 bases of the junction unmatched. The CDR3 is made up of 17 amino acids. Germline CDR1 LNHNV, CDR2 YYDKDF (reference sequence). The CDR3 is CATSRGGGQGNQETQYF. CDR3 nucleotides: TGTGCCACCAGCAGAGGGGGGGGACAGGGCAACCAAGAGACCCAGTACTTC.

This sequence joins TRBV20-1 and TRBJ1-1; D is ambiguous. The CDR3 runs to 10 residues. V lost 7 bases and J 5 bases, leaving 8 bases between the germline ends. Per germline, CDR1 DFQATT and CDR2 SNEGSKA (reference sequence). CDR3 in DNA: TGCAGTGTTCGGGAGACTGAAGCTTTCTTT. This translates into CSVRETEAFF.

CDR3: CATGQLGYGYTF. The DNA of the CDR3 is TGTGCCACGGGACAGTTAGGCTATGGCTACACCTTC. The chain has TRBV15 and TRBJ1-2, with TRBD1 matching 7 bases. The V segment lost 9 bases and the J segment 4 bases; nucleotides outside the gene matches: 5. CDR3 length: 12 amino acids. Germline V lookup: CDR1 LNHNV, CDR2 YYDKDF (reference sequence).

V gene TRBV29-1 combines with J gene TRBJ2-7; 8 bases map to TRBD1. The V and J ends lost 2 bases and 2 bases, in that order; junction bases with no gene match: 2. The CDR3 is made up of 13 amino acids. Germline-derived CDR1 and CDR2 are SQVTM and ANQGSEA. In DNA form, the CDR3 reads TGCAGCGTTGAACGGGACAGGCCCTACGAGCAGTACTTC. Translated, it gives CSVERDRPYEQYF.

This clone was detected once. Here the CDR3 reads CASSPNFGFFYEQYF. The CDR3 DNA follows: TGTGCCAGCAGCCCGAATTTTGGCTTTTTCTACGAGCAGTACTTC. The chain has TRBV7-2 and TRBJ2-7, with D unresolved. V dropped 5 bases and J dropped 3 bases, with 17 bases sitting between them. The germline CDR1 and CDR2 sequences are SGHTA and FQGNSA. The CDR3 consists of 15 residues.

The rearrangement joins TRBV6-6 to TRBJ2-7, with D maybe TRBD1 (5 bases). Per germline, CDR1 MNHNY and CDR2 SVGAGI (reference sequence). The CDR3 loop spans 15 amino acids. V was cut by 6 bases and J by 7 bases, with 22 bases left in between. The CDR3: CASRGGNRSGREQYF. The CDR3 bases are TGTGCCAGCAGGGGCGGTAACAGGTCTGGCCGGGAGCAGTACTTC.